This entry is about one TCR beta chain. Its antigen target is currently unknown. One base away there is no much larger clone; base qualities are not given. The source of the sample is a study of CD8+CD57+ T cells in acquired aplastic anemia (dated by TCRdb to about 2018). Some background on the complete study: Extracted DNA from sorted CD4+ and CD8+ cells averaged around 3.3 ug, ranging from roughly 0.19 to 27.4 ug. An average of roughly 9.8 million reads for CD4+ cells and 11.0 million reads for CD8+ cells was obtained from healthy donor samples.

The paper as a whole reports these results and caveats: CD8+ Simpson's diversity did not differ significantly between patients and healthy controls (P=0.060). Roughly 30 CD8+ CDR3 sequences were shared between patients and controls but appeared highly expressed in patients and within their immunodominant clones.

The CDR3 contains 17 residues, cysteine and phenylalanine counted. Left in the record is the CDR3 DNA by itself, 51 bases read in frame from the first base. V and J are trimmed by 6 bases and 0 bases, and the gene matches miss 13 bases of the junction. The CDR1 and CDR2 encoded by the germline V gene (reference sequence) are DFQATT and SNEGSKA. Genomic DNA was used as template for profiling of TCR beta VDJ combinations and CDR3 sequences. An Illumina HiSeq 2000 was the platform used for TCR repertoire sequencing. The published analysis was carried out like this. Repertoire assessment relied on Simpson's diversity index, CDR3 size and DJ length profiles, and TRBV/TRBJ rearrangement plots. Whichever DNA sequence was most abundant in the deep sequencing data was defined as the immunodominant clone. CDR3 amino acid sequences were checked for sharing across subjects and were also compared against the VDJdb database and published repertoires. TCRdb itself trimmed the public reads at Q25 with fastp, ran MiXCR and retained productive beta chains. Merged by CDR3 protein, the rows form single entries marked with the most common genes and DNA. The V and J calls, along with clone size, are taken from TCRdb and not from the paper's own processing. The sample table contains 200,000 to 250,000 distinct CDR3 sequences; only one count was recorded for approximately 60% of them. The ten most abundant clones make up approximately 30% of the sample.

TCR repertoires of sorted CD4+ and CD8+ blood T cells from severe aplastic anemia patients and healthy subjects were deep-sequenced in the study. Ficoll-Paque density gradient centrifugation was used to isolate peripheral blood mononuclear cells. CD4+ and CD8+ T cells were sorted by FACS or magnetic beads before DNA extraction. Sequencing input: sorted CD4+, CD8+, or CD8+CD57+ T cells (not recorded which) from PBMCs. This TCR was sampled from a human donor in good health. In this chain, TRBV20-1 is recombined with TRBJ2-1; TRBD2 lines up with 8 middle nucleotides. The nucleotides read TGCAGTGCCCTCGGGACTAGGCGTTCTAGCTCCTACAATGAGCAGTTCTTC. Translated, this is CSALGTRRSSSYNEQFF.